The present entry profiles one T cell receptor (beta chain) with its context. This specimen belongs to a study of blood T cell repertoires in COVID-19. Whole-study context: Sources were T cells, B-cell-depleted T cells, or PBMCs; the material itself was cDNA or gDNA.

In the original workflow: Amplifying reference gene primers gave estimates of nucleated cell counts. Generated by immunoSEQ multiplex PCR, the TCRdb table keeps only in-frame clones and is missing some. V, J and clone size are taken as reported in that table, and D and trimming were inferred from the DNA itself. There are about 81,000 clones in the sample; roughly 89% occur only once, and 1.9% lies in the top ten. The germline V gene has CDR1 SEHNR and CDR2 FQNEAQ (reference sequence). V was shortened by 1 base and J by 4 bases, with 16 bases between the two germline ends. The length of the CDR3 is 16 residues.

The V gene is TRBV7-9, the J gene TRBJ2-5; D is perhaps TRBD2 (6 bases). Sequenced material: peripheral blood. The TCR comes from a woman in her forties or fifties in a cohort sampled during active COVID-19. CDR3 bases: TGTGCCAGCAGCTTAGGTAGCGGTCTGAGAGGAGAGACCCAGTACTTC. It is translated as CASSLGSGLRGETQYF.